Following are 5 T cell receptor beta chains from one sample sequenced in a study of T cells in Graves' hyperthyroidism and ophthalmopathy (dated by TCRdb to between 2019 and 2020). The library was built by means of multiplex PCR. The run used an Illumina HiSeq 2000. TCR beta CDR3 regions were amplified from RNA transcripts. The TCR CDR3 was subjected to a first round of RT-PCR using the HTBI primer set and the Qiagen OneStep RT-PCR kit. Using fastp at Q25 and MiXCR, TCRdb reprocessed the public reads and kept productive beta chains. Entries are consolidated by CDR3 protein sequence, retaining the most common genes and DNA. The sample table shows fewer than 450,000 distinct CDR3 sequences, and 12% to 15% are seen once. The top ten hold under 25% of the sample. The specimen was blood. These TCRs come from a woman aged 60 to 75 with Graves' ophthalmopathy.

This clonotype was seen only a few times. J is TRBJ2-7 and V is TRBV27, with 14 bases matching TRBD2. V shed 8 bases and J 1 base; nucleotides not matched to a gene: 1. Germline CDR1 reads MNHEY; CDR2 reads SMNVEV (reference sequence). The CDR3 extends over 14 amino acids. CDR3 in amino acids: CASGTSGRSYEQYF. CDR3 DNA sequence: TGTGCCAGCGGGACTAGCGGGAGATCCTACGAGCAGTACTTC.

Only a few counts were recorded for this clonotype. The chain employs TRBV25-1 and TRBJ2-7; D may be TRBD2 (5 bases). V was clipped by 10 bases and J by 2 bases, with 21 bases between them. Germline assignment: CDR1 MGHDK and CDR2 SYGVNS. The CDR3 is 15 residues long. CDR3: CATDRWERLTYEQYF. As DNA, the CDR3 is TGTGCCACCGATAGGTGGGAGCGGTTAACCTACGAGCAGTACTTC.

This clonotype was seen at least ten times. CDR3 region: CASSLGVTEAFF. For the CDR3, the DNA is TGTGCCAGCAGTTTGGGGGTCACTGAAGCTTTCTTT. The chain links TRBV12-3 or TRBV12-4 to TRBJ1-1, with TRBD1 as a possible D gene (5 bases). With 3 bases removed from V and 4 bases from J, the gap between germline ends came to 6 bases. The CDR3 length is 12 residues.

This clonotype came up many times. The rearrangement joins TRBV7-9 to TRBJ1-5; TRBD1 agrees at 8 bases. This CDR3 has 18 residues. Per germline, CDR1 SEHNR and CDR2 FQNEAQ (reference sequence). V was clipped by 1 base and J by 4 bases; unmatched bases: 12. CDR3 sequence (DNA): TGTGCCAGCAGCTTAGGGTCAGGGGGCCCTTCAGGGAATCAGCCCCAGCATTTT. It is translated as CASSLGSGGPSGNQPQHF.

This clonotype was counted ten times or more. The chain is built from TRBV3-1 and TRBJ2-1; 7 nucleotides match TRBD2. Trimming cost V 0 bases and J 3 bases; bases outside gene matches: 5. From germline, CDR1 is LGHDT and CDR2 YNNKEL (reference sequence). The CDR3 length is 16 residues. The CDR3 nucleotides read TGTGCCAGCAGCCAAGAAAGCGGGACCAACTACAATGAGCAGTTCTTC. This sequence encodes CASSQESGTNYNEQFF.